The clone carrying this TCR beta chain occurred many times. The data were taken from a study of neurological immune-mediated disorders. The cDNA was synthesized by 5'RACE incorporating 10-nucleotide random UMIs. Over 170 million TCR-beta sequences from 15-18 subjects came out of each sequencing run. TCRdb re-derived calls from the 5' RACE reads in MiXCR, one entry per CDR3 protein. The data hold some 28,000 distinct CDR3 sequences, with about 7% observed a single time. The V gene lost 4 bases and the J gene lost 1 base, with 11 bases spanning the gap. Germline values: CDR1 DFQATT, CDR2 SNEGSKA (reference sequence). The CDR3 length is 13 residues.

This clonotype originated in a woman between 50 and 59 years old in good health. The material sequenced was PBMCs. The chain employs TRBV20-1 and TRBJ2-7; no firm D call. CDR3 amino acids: CSANPGHSYEQYF. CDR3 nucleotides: TGCAGTGCTAATCCGGGTCATTCCTACGAGCAGTACTTC.